One sample yielded the 4 T cell receptor beta chains listed below, sequenced in a study of cytomegalovirus exposure and HLA in healthy donors. PCR was performed using 60 Vbeta and 13 Jbeta primers. The table came from immunoSEQ multiplex PCR; TCRdb's copy has only in-frame clones and leaves some out. The top ten hold approximately 1.5% of the sample, which has roughly 150,000 clones, approximately 83% seen once. The sequenced material came from PBMCs. The receptor set was obtained from a woman aged 18-29 years in good health and CMV-seronegative.

V gene TRBV29-1 combines with J gene TRBJ1-3; no clear D. The CDR3 length is 14 residues. V was shortened by 1 base and J by 2 bases, with 9 bases between the two germline ends. Germline V CDR1 and CDR2: SQVTM, ANQGSEA. In DNA, the CDR3 is TGCAGCGTTGAAGTCAGGTCTGCTGGAAACACCATATATTTT. Its protein product is CSVEVRSAGNTIYF.

The J gene is TRBJ2-7, the V gene TRBV28; D is perhaps TRBD2 (5 bases). The CDR3 has 14 amino acids. V was clipped by 7 bases and J by 3 bases, with 16 bases between them. From germline, CDR1 is MDHEN and CDR2 SYDVKM. For the CDR3, the DNA is TGTGCCAGCACCCCAGGCGCGGGTATCTACGAGCAGTACTTC. As protein: CASTPGAGIYEQYF.

The chain has TRBV19 and TRBJ1-1; D may be TRBD1 (5 bases). The CDR3 runs 15 residues. Between the trimmed V and J ends, which lost 10 bases and 4 bases, there was a span of 22 bases. Germline V gene sequence: CDR1 LNHDA, CDR2 SQIVND (reference sequence). The CDR3 is CATRVGGRVSTEAFF. The CDR3 DNA follows: TGTGCCACCAGGGTTGGCGGCAGGGTAAGCACTGAAGCTTTCTTT. The variable domain in full, with the rest retrieved from reference TRBV19 and TRBJ1-1, is DGGITQSPKYLFRKEGQNVTLSCEQNLNHDAMYWYRQDPGQGLRLIYYSQIVNDFQKGDIAEGYSVSREKKESFPLTVTSAQKNPTAFYLCATRVGGRVSTEAFFGQGTRLTVV.

V gene TRBV28 combines with J gene TRBJ1-2; no definite D call. Germline CDR1 reads MDHEN; CDR2 reads SYDVKM. V lost 8 bases and J 2 bases, leaving 18 bases between the germline ends. The CDR3 sequence is 15 residues long. The CDR3 region is CASALPPPQNYGYTF. The CDR3, as DNA: TGTGCCAGCGCCCTTCCCCCCCCTCAGAACTATGGCTACACCTTC.